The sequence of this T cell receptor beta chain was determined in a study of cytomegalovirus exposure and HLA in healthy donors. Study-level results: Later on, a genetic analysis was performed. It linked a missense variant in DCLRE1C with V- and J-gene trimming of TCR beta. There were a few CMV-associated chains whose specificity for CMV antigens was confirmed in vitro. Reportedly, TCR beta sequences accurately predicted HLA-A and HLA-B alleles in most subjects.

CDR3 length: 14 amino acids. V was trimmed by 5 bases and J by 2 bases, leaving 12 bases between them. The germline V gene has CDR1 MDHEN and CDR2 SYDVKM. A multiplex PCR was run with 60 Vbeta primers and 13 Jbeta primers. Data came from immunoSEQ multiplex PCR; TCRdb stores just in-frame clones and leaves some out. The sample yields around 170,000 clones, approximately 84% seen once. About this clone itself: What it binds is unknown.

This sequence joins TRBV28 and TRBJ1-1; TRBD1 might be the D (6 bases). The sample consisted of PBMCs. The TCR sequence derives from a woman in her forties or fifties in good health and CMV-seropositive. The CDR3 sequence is CASSGGPGNTEAFF. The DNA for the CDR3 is TGTGCCAGCAGTGGGGGCCCGGGCAACACTGAAGCTTTCTTT.